Below are 9 T cell receptor beta chains sequenced from a single sample in a study of cytomegalovirus exposure and HLA in healthy donors. In the PCR, 60 Vbeta and 13 Jbeta primers were used. Produced via immunoSEQ multiplex PCR; TCRdb's table is partial and in-frame only. The sample yields some 150,000 clones, of which the top ten take up 2.2%. The specimen was PBMCs. The source is a woman under 30 in good health and CMV-seronegative.

This chain joins TRBV9 and TRBJ2-5, with 7 bases fitting TRBD1. The trim removed 4 bases at V and 7 bases at J, leaving 19 bases unmatched. This CDR3 comprises 17 residues. Germline V gene sequence: CDR1 SGDLS, CDR2 YYNGEE. The CDR3 reads CASSPTSTGQAGGTQYF. CDR3 nucleotides: TGTGCCAGCAGCCCAACCTCCACCGGACAGGCCGGAGGGACCCAGTACTTC.

The chain uses TRBV25-1 and TRBJ2-3, with D possibly being TRBD2 (6 bases). The CDR3 runs to 13 residues. Trimming took 6 bases from V and 3 from J, leaving 10 bases between them. CDR1 MGHDK and CDR2 SYGVNS come from the germline V gene. The CDR3 DNA is TGTGCCAGCAGCGGGAGAGGGACAGATACGCAGTATTTT. Residues: CASSGRGTDTQYF.

The J gene is TRBJ1-1, the V gene TRBV29-1; D remains ambiguous. CDR3 length: 11 amino acids. V was pared by 4 bases and J by 1 base, with 4 bases between. The germline CDR1 and CDR2 sequences are SQVTM and ANQGSEA. CDR3 coding DNA: TGCAGCGTTGCCTCGAACACTGAAGCTTTCTTT. It is translated as CSVASNTEAFF.

V and J are TRBV7-9 and TRBJ1-1; maybe TRBD1 (5 bases). CDR1 SEHNR and CDR2 FQNEAQ come from the germline V gene (reference sequence). Trimming took off 4 bases at V and 1 base at J, with 7 bases between the two ends. The CDR3 loop spans 13 amino acids. The CDR3 nucleotides read TGTGCCAGCAGCTATACAGGGAACACTGAAGCTTTCTTT. Translating it yields CASSYTGNTEAFF.

The chain carries TRBV19 and TRBJ1-1; no reliable D call. Trimming took off 1 base at V and 4 bases at J, with 7 bases between the two ends. From germline, CDR1 is LNHDA and CDR2 SQIVND (reference sequence). The CDR3 runs 13 residues. The CDR3 nucleotides read TGTGCCAGTAGTATAGGAAGCTCCACTGAAGCTTTCTTT. Translated: CASSIGSSTEAFF.

The gene calls are TRBV28 and TRBJ1-1, with TRBD1 as a possible D gene (5 bases). The V gene's germline CDR1 is MDHEN and CDR2 SYDVKM. The CDR3 totals 14 residues. V was trimmed by 5 bases and J by 0 bases, leaving 10 bases between them. The CDR3 DNA follows: TGTGCCAGCAGTCCCGGACAACTGAACACTGAAGCTTTCTTT. The encoded protein is CASSPGQLNTEAFF.

The gene calls are TRBV6-1 and TRBJ1-4; tentatively, D is TRBD1 (5 bases). V was trimmed by 1 base and J by 4 bases, leaving 7 bases between them. The germline gives CDR1 MNHNS, CDR2 SASEGT. This CDR3 is 14 amino acids long. CDR3 amino acids: CASSEGGDNEKLFF. The CDR3 coding sequence is TGTGCCAGCAGTGAAGGGGGCGATAATGAAAAACTGTTTTTT.

The gene calls are TRBV19 and TRBJ1-5; possibly TRBD1 for D (5 bases). The CDR3 runs to 13 residues. V was shortened by 3 bases and J by 9 bases, with 12 bases between the two germline ends. Germline CDR1 and CDR2: LNHDA and SQIVND (reference sequence). The CDR3 reads CASSIGGARPQHF. Here the CDR3 DNA reads TGTGCCAGTAGTATTGGTGGGGCCCGGCCCCAGCATTTT.

The chain employs TRBV7-2 and TRBJ2-2; 7 nucleotides align to TRBD2. This CDR3 is built from 15 residues. Germline loops: CDR1 SGHTA, CDR2 FQGNSA. The J segment lost 8 bases and the V segment lost 5 bases, leaving 11 bases of the junction unmatched. In nucleotides, the CDR3 is TGTGCCAGCAGCCCCAATCAGAGCGGGAAGGGGGAGCTGTTTTTT. It specifies CASSPNQSGKGELFF. The full variable domain, with the rest looked up from reference TRBV7-2 and TRBJ2-2, is GAGVSQSPSNKVTEKGKDVELRCDPISGHTALYWYRQSLGQGLEFLIYFQGNSAPDKSGLPSDRFSAERTGGSVSTLTIQRTQQEDSAVYLCASSPNQSGKGELFFGEGSRLTVL.